The entry below describes one T cell receptor beta chain. The sample belongs to a study of lymphopenia after photon versus proton radiotherapy. Method: immunoSEQ multiplex PCR; TCRdb's copy keeps in-frame clones and lacks some. The sample shows approximately 58,000 clones, over 70% of them seen only once. Looked up from germline, CDR1 is GTSNPN and CDR2 is SVGIG (reference sequence). V gave up 0 bases and J gave up 0 bases, with 12 bases separating them. The CDR3 is made up of 16 amino acids. The origin of this receptor is a man aged 45-65 years with gastric cancer. Specimen: peripheral blood, collected from a patient treated with photon-based radiotherapy. The chain recombines TRBV30 with TRBJ1-5; TRBD1 might be the D (6 bases). CDR3 protein: CAWSVEGGNSNQPQHF. In DNA, the CDR3 is TGTGCCTGGAGTGTAGAGGGGGGGAATAGCAATCAGCCCCAGCATTTT.